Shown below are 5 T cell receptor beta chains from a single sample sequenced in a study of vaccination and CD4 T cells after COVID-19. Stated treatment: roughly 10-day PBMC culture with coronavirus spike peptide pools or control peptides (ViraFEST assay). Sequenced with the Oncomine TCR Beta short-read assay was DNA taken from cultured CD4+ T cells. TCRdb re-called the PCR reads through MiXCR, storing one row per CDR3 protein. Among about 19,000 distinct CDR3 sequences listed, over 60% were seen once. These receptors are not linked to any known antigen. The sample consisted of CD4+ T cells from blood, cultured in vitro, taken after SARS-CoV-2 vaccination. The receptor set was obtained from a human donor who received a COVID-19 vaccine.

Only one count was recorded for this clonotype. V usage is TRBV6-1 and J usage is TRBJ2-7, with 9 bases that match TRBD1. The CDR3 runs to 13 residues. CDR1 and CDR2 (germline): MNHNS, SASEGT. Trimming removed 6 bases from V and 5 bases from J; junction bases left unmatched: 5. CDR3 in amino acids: CASRTGGGDEQYF. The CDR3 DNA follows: TGTGCCAGCAGGACAGGGGGGGGCGACGAGCAGTACTTC.

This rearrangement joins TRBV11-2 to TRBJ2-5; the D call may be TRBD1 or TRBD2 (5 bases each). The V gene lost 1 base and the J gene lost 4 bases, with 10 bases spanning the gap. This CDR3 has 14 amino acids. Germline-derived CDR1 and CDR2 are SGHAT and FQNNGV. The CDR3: CASSLVGTRETQYF. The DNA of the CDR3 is TGTGCCAGCAGCTTAGTGGGGACCCGAGAGACCCAGTACTTC.

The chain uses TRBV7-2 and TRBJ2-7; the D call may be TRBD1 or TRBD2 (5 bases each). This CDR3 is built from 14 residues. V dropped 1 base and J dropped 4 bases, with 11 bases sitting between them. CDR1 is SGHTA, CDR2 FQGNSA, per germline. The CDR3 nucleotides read TGTGCCAGCAGCTTAGGAGGGGAAGGGTACGAGCAGTACTTC. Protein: CASSLGGEGYEQYF.

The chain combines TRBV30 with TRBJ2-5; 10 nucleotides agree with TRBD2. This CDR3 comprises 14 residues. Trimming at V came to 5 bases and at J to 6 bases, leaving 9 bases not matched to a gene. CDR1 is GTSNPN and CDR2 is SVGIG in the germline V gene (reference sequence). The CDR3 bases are TGTGCCTGGGAATTAGCGGGGGGTGTCAAGACCCAGTACTTC. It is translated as CAWELAGGVKTQYF.

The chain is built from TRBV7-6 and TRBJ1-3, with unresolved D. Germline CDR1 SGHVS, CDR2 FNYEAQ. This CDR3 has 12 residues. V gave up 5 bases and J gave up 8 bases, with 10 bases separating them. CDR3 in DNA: TGTGCCAGCAGCCCACCGGGTGACACCATATATTTT. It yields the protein CASSPPGDTIYF.